The 4 T cell receptor beta chains below all came from one sample that was sequenced in a study of shared clonotypes between healthy human individuals. Sequencing used immunoSEQ multiplex PCR; TCRdb keeps in-frame clones, though not all of them. The sample lists 450,000 to 500,000 clones, 70% to 80% occurring once. The sample comprised PBMCs. The receptor source for this set is a woman in her 40s in good health. Some clones in this sample may be carry-over from other donors' samples.

The J gene is TRBJ1-3, the V gene TRBV2; possible D gene TRBD1, 5 bases. The germline V and J ends were trimmed by 6 bases and 0 bases, with 12 bases remaining between them. CDR1 and CDR2 from the germline V gene are SNHLY and FYNNEI. The CDR3 has 15 amino acids. The CDR3 reads CASSSGGISGNTIYF. The CDR3 bases are TGTGCCAGCAGCAGCGGGGGGATCTCTGGAAACACCATATATTTT.

The chain joins TRBV27 to TRBJ1-1; 8 positions agree with TRBD1. J gave up 3 bases and V 3 bases, and 12 bases lay outside the gene matches. The CDR3 is 17 residues long. Germline V CDR1 and CDR2: MNHEY, SMNVEV (reference sequence). CDR3 sequence: CASSFRAGGFRDTEAFF. The CDR3 bases are TGTGCCAGCAGTTTTAGAGCAGGGGGCTTTAGGGACACTGAAGCTTTCTTT.

The rearrangement links TRBV19 to TRBJ1-1; D uncertain. The V and J ends lost 4 bases and 4 bases respectively, with 7 bases between them. This CDR3 spans 12 amino acids. Germline values: CDR1 LNHDA, CDR2 SQIVND (reference sequence). Here the CDR3 DNA reads TGTGCCAGTAGTACCAGACCCACTGAAGCTTTCTTT. As protein: CASSTRPTEAFF.

On this clone itself: A far larger clone is off by one base, so a read error is likely. V gene TRBV4-3 combines with J gene TRBJ1-4; 10 bases align to TRBD1. This CDR3 has 16 residues. Germline loops: CDR1 LGHNA, CDR2 YSLEER. With V trimmed by 4 bases and J by 8 bases, 10 bases remained unmatched. The CDR3 region is CASSRDLGTGAEKLFF. The CDR3 DNA follows: TGCGCCAGCAGCCGAGATCTTGGGACAGGGGCCGAAAAACTGTTTTTT.